The 25 T cell receptor beta chains below all came from one sample that was sequenced in a study of control samples from healthy donors and cancer patients. Sequenced by immunoSEQ multiplex PCR; TCRdb stores in-frame clones only, minus some. In the table there are fewer than 90,000 clones, about 87% of which are singletons. The source material was PBMCs. The source is a woman aged 60 to 75 with head and neck cancer.

The rearrangement links TRBV30 to TRBJ2-7, with 10 bases fitting TRBD2. The CDR3 is made up of 17 amino acids. The ends lost 2 bases at V and 7 bases at J; junction bases unmatched: 17. CDR1 and CDR2 (germline): GTSNPN, SVGIG (reference sequence). The CDR3, as DNA: TGTGCCTGGAGTACCGGTGGCGGAAGAGCGGGAGGGCTTGAGCAGTACTTC. Protein sequence: CAWSTGGGRAGGLEQYF.

The chain recombines TRBV28 with TRBJ2-1; TRBD2 aligns across 7 bases. From germline, CDR1 is MDHEN and CDR2 SYDVKM. The CDR3 sequence is 17 residues long. J was trimmed by 3 bases and V by 5 bases; bases with no gene match: 13. The CDR3 DNA is TGTGCCAGCAGTATCCCCTTGTGGAAGCGGGGCTACAATGAGCAGTTCTTC. Its translation is CASSIPLWKRGYNEQFF.

The rearrangement joins TRBV4-1 to TRBJ1-2; no reliable D call. The CDR3 has 14 residues. CDR1 is MGHRA and CDR2 is YSYEKL in the germline V gene. V was trimmed by 1 base and J by 5 bases, leaving 11 bases between them. The CDR3 sequence: CASSQVNIPYGYTF. CDR3 DNA: TGCGCCAGCAGCCAAGTAAATATACCTTATGGCTACACCTTC.

This clone showed up just a few times. J is TRBJ2-3 and V is TRBV29-1; perhaps TRBD2 as D (5 bases). The germline V gene encodes CDR1 SQVTM and CDR2 ANQGSEA. The V end lost 5 bases, the J end lost 2 bases, and 17 bases lay between the germline ends. The CDR3 loop spans 15 amino acids. This CDR3 reads CSVLSRGSHTDTQYF. The CDR3 DNA is TGCAGCGTTTTATCTCGCGGGTCTCACACAGATACGCAGTATTTT.

This clone was detected a few times. The chain carries TRBV6-5 and TRBJ1-1, with TRBD1 matching 8 bases. The CDR3 spans 14 residues. J gave up 3 bases and V 5 bases, and 5 bases lay outside the gene matches. Germline V gene lookup returns CDR1 MNHEY and CDR2 SVGAGI. The CDR3 region has the DNA TGTGCCAGCAGTCGTGGACAGGGTTACACTGAAGCTTTCTTT. Amino acids: CASSRGQGYTEAFF.

The chain has TRBV11-3 and TRBJ2-1; perhaps TRBD2 as D (6 bases). Per the germline V gene, CDR1 is SGHNT and CDR2 is YENEEA. The CDR3 sequence is 14 residues long. V shed 5 bases and J shed 7 bases, with 15 bases lying between them. The CDR3 DNA sequence: TGTGCCAGCAGCGTCCGGGCGGGGACGAATGAGCAGTTCTTC. It encodes CASSVRAGTNEQFF.

Only a few counts were recorded for this clone. The gene calls are TRBV4-1 and TRBJ1-2; D unresolved. The CDR3 sequence is 14 residues long. V was clipped by 1 base and J by 4 bases, with 10 bases between them. Germline assignment: CDR1 MGHRA and CDR2 YSYEKL. Written as DNA, the CDR3 is TGCGCCAGCAGCCAAGGGCCGTTGGGCTATGGCTACACCTTC. Protein sequence: CASSQGPLGYGYTF.

V gene TRBV9 combines with J gene TRBJ2-2; tentatively, D is TRBD2 (7 bases). This CDR3 is 14 amino acids long. Germline CDR1 reads SGDLS; CDR2 reads YYNGEE. The V and J ends lost 7 bases and 3 bases respectively, with 13 bases between them. CDR3 in DNA: TGTGCCAGCCGGGGGGCAGGGGACACCGGGGAGCTGTTTTTT. Translation: CASRGAGDTGELFF.

This clone was seen a handful of times. The CDR3 region has the DNA TGTGCCAGCAGCGGACAGGTTAACTATGGCTACACCTTC. Protein: CASSGQVNYGYTF. V is TRBV2 and J is TRBJ1-2; TRBD1 aligns across 7 bases. V was clipped by 6 bases and J by 1 base; unmatched bases: 2. Germline CDR1 SNHLY, CDR2 FYNNEI. The length of the CDR3 is 13 residues.

The chain combines TRBV10-2 with TRBJ2-1, with 8 bases fitting TRBD1. This CDR3 has 14 residues. Germline CDR1 WSHSY, CDR2 SAAADI. Trimming took 3 bases from V and 2 from J; bases not matched to a gene: 0. Here the CDR3 DNA reads TGCGCCAGCAGTGAACAGGGGGCCTACAATGAGCAGTTCTTC. Translating it yields CASSEQGAYNEQFF.

The chain combines TRBV5-1 with TRBJ2-7; 10 bases align to TRBD1. This CDR3 is built from 16 residues. Germline values: CDR1 SGHRS, CDR2 YFSETQ. J was trimmed by 6 bases and V by 4 bases; bases with no gene match: 13. The CDR3 reads CASSRNYRDRGSEQYF. Here the CDR3 DNA reads TGCGCCAGCAGCCGTAACTATAGGGACAGGGGATCCGAGCAGTACTTC.

This chain joins TRBV14 and TRBJ2-2; 8 nucleotides match TRBD1. Germline-derived CDR1 and CDR2 are SGHDN and FVKESK. With V trimmed by 4 bases and J by 5 bases, 6 bases remained unmatched. The CDR3 is made up of 15 amino acids. The CDR3 bases are TGTGCCAGCAGCCGCGGACAGGGTTGGACCGGGGAGCTGTTTTTT. It codes for CASSRGQGWTGELFF.

This rearrangement joins TRBV30 to TRBJ2-4; 7 bases match TRBD1. Germline assignment: CDR1 GTSNPN and CDR2 SVGIG (reference sequence). The CDR3 consists of 12 residues. Trimming at V came to 2 bases and at J to 5 bases, leaving 0 bases not matched to a gene. The CDR3 here is CAWSTGENIQYF. For the CDR3, the DNA is TGTGCCTGGAGTACAGGGGAAAACATTCAGTACTTC.

This chain links TRBV5-1 with TRBJ2-1; weak D call: TRBD2 (6 bases). V dropped 1 base and J dropped 3 bases, with 17 bases sitting between them. This CDR3 comprises 17 residues. Germline lookup yields CDR1 SGHRS and CDR2 YFSETQ. The CDR3 DNA is TGCGCCAGCAGCTTGTACCTATCCGGTAGCGGCTACAATGAGCAGTTCTTC. Translated, it gives CASSLYLSGSGYNEQFF. Full variable domain (rest looked up from reference TRBV5-1 and TRBJ2-1): KAGVTQTPRYLIKTRGQQVTLSCSPISGHRSVSWYQQTPGQGLQFLFEYFSETQRNKGNFPGRFSGRQFSNSRSEMNVSTLELGDSALYLCASSLYLSGSGYNEQFFGPGTRLTVL.

The rearrangement uses TRBV7-8 and TRBJ2-7, with 11 bases aligning to TRBD2. The CDR3 extends over 16 amino acids. V shed 4 bases, J shed 2 bases, and the junction held 7 bases outside the gene matches. From germline, CDR1 is SGHVS and CDR2 FQNEAQ. CDR3 sequence (DNA): TGTGCCAGCAGCTCGACGTTTAGCGGGAGGGCCTACGAGCAGTACTTC. This codes for CASSSTFSGRAYEQYF.

The CDR3 is CASTGTSGRYEQYF. In nucleotides, the CDR3 is TGTGCCAGCACCGGGACTAGCGGACGCTACGAGCAGTACTTC. This chain uses TRBV28 with TRBJ2-7, with 11 bases identical to TRBD2. The CDR3 is 14 amino acids. Per germline, CDR1 MDHEN and CDR2 SYDVKM. J lost 3 bases, V lost 7 bases, and 5 bases had no gene match.

The CDR3 DNA reads as TGTGCCAGTACGCGAAAAAAAATGGACTATGGCTACACCTTC. Translating it yields CASTRKKMDYGYTF. The chain is built from TRBV19 and TRBJ1-2, with D hard to call. The CDR3 loop spans 14 amino acids. Germline CDR1 reads LNHDA; CDR2 reads SQIVND (reference sequence). V was pared by 7 bases and J by 3 bases, with 15 bases between.

V usage is TRBV9 and J usage is TRBJ2-3; TRBD1 agrees at 9 bases. The germline V gene encodes CDR1 SGDLS and CDR2 YYNGEE. J gave up 3 bases and V 3 bases, and 2 bases lay outside the gene matches. The CDR3 runs to 14 residues. CDR3 protein: CASSAGTGTDTQYF. The CDR3 nucleotides are TGTGCCAGCAGCGCCGGGACAGGGACAGATACGCAGTATTTT.

The rearrangement joins TRBV6-5 to TRBJ1-2; D ambiguous. CDR3 length: 15 residues. Germline V gene sequence: CDR1 MNHEY, CDR2 SVGAGI. Trimming removed 5 bases at V and 1 base at J, with 14 bases between. CDR3 nucleotide sequence: TGTGCCAGCAGTCCTTACGGCACGTATAACTATGGCTACACCTTC. Translating gives CASSPYGTYNYGYTF.

The rearrangement joins TRBV5-1 to TRBJ2-7; D is unresolved. The germline V gene has CDR1 SGHRS and CDR2 YFSETQ. The CDR3 is 14 amino acids. Trimming stripped 1 base from V and 0 bases from J, with 8 bases between. The chain's CDR3 is CASSLMESSYEQYF. The CDR3 DNA is TGCGCCAGCAGCTTGATGGAGTCCTCCTACGAGCAGTACTTC.

The rearrangement uses TRBV6-5 and TRBJ2-4, with D unclear. V lost 10 bases and J 1 base, leaving 14 bases between the germline ends. Germline V gene lookup returns CDR1 MNHEY and CDR2 SVGAGI. CDR3 length: 14 residues. The CDR3 protein is CATMTPSAKNIQYF. The CDR3 coding sequence is TGTGCCACTATGACACCGAGCGCCAAAAACATTCAGTACTTC.

The CDR3 nucleotides read TGTGCCAGTAGTATGGACAGGGGGGGCTACACCTTC. Its translation: CASSMDRGGYTF. The V gene is TRBV19, the J gene TRBJ1-2, with 10 nucleotides matching TRBD1. The CDR3 consists of 12 residues. CDR1 is LNHDA and CDR2 is SQIVND in the germline V gene (reference sequence). Trimming at V came to 3 bases and at J to 8 bases, leaving 0 bases not matched to a gene.

The rearrangement joins TRBV18 to TRBJ2-5; D not resolved. CDR3 length: 14 amino acids. CDR1 is KGHSH, CDR2 LQKENI, per germline. V was shortened by 3 bases and J by 5 bases, with 13 bases between the two germline ends. The CDR3 sequence: CASSPPEQLETQYF. The CDR3 bases are TGTGCCAGCTCACCCCCGGAACAACTGGAGACCCAGTACTTC.

This rearrangement joins TRBV29-1 to TRBJ2-1, with D possibly being TRBD2 (7 bases). This CDR3 is built from 16 residues. CDR1 SQVTM and CDR2 ANQGSEA come from the germline V gene. Trimming took 6 bases from V and 3 from J, leaving 21 bases between them. The CDR3, as DNA: TGCAGCGTACATTCCCGGAGGGGGGGTTACTACAATGAGCAGTTCTTC. This gives the protein CSVHSRRGGYYNEQFF.

The V gene is TRBV11-2, the J gene TRBJ2-5; D is perhaps TRBD2 (6 bases). The germline V and J ends were trimmed by 2 bases and 5 bases, with 12 bases remaining between them. Germline V gene sequence: CDR1 SGHAT, CDR2 FQNNGV. The CDR3 extends over 14 amino acids. The CDR3: CASSLPGERETQYF. CDR3 sequence (DNA): TGTGCCAGCAGCTTACCGGGAGAACGGGAGACCCAGTACTTC.